This TCR beta chain was identified in a study of long-term antiretroviral therapy in people with HIV. This clone has only one observation. Its target is not known. Germline-derived CDR1 and CDR2 are SGHTA and FQGNSA. The V segment lost 5 bases and the J segment 4 bases; nucleotides outside the gene matches: 7. This CDR3 has 15 residues. Study-wide points: Collection of the blood took place between the mid-2000s and the late 2010s. The ART regimens in use then may have been less effective than current ones. Once patients were on ART, diversity went higher but still fell short of transplant donor controls.

Researchers report immunoSEQ v3.0 was run at survey level. Sequenced by immunoSEQ multiplex PCR; TCRdb stores in-frame clones only, minus some. The profile shows 29,000 or so clones, more than 85% of them singletons. The receptor was derived from a woman in her thirties or forties with HIV. The chain couples TRBV7-2 to TRBJ2-5, with TRBD2 matching over 10 bases. The sequenced sample was unsorted PBMCs, obtained almost 6.7 years after starting antiretroviral therapy. For the CDR3, the DNA is TGTGCCAGCAGCCGTCTAGCGGGGGTTGGAGAGACCCAGTACTTC. Encoded protein: CASSRLAGVGETQYF.